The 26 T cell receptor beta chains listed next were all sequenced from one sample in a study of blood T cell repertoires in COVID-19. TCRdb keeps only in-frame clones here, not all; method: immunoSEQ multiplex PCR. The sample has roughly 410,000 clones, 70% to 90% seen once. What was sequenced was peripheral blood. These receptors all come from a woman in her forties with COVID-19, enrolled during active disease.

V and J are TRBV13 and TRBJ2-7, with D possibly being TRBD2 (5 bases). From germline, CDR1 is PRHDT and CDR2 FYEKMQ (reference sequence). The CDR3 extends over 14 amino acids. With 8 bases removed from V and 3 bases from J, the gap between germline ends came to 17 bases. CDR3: CASGSPVGGYEQYF. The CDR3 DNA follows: TGTGCCAGCGGAAGCCCGGTCGGAGGCTACGAGCAGTACTTC.

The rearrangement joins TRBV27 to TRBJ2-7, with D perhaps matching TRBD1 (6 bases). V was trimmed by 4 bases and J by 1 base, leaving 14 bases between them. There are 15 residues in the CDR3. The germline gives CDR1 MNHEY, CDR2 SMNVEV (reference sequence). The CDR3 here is CASSSPGTRSYEQYF. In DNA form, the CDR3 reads TGTGCCAGCAGTTCTCCGGGGACACGGTCCTACGAGCAGTACTTC.

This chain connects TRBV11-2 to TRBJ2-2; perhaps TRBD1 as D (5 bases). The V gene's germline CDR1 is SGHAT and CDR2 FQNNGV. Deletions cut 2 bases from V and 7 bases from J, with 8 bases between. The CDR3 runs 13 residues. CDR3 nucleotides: TGTGCCAGCAGCTTAAAAGGGGACGGGGAGCTGTTTTTT. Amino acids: CASSLKGDGELFF.

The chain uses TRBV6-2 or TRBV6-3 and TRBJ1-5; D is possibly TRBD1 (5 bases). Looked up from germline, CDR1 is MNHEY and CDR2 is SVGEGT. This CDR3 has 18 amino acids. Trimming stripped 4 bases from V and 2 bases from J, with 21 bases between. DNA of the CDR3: TGTGCCAGCAGTTTTCAGTTGGCGCCGACAGCCCGCAATCAGCCCCAGCATTTT. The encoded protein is CASSFQLAPTARNQPQHF.

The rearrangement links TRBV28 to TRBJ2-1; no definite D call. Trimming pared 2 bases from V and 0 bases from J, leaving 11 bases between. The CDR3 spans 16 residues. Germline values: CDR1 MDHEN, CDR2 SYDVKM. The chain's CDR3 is CASSLVPVNSYNEQFF. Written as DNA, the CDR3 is TGTGCCAGCAGTTTAGTTCCGGTCAACTCCTACAATGAGCAGTTCTTC. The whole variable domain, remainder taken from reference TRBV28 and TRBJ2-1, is DVKVTQSSRYLVKRTGEKVFLECVQDMDHENMFWYRQDPGLGLRLIYFSYDVKMKEKGDIPEGYSVSREKKERFSLILESASTNQTSMYLCASSLVPVNSYNEQFFGPGTRLTVL.

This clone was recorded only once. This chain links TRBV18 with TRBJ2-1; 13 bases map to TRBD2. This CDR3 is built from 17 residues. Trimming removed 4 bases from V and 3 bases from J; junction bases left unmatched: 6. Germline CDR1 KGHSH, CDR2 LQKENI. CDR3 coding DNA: TGTGCCAGCTCACGGGTACTAGCGGGAGGGAACTACAATGAGCAGTTCTTC. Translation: CASSRVLAGGNYNEQFF. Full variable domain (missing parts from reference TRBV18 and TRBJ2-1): NAGVMQNPRHLVRRRGQEARLRCSPMKGHSHVYWYRQLPEEGLKFMVYLQKENIIDESGMPKERFSAEFPKEGPSILRIQQVVRGDSAAYFCASSRVLAGGNYNEQFFGPGTRLTVL.

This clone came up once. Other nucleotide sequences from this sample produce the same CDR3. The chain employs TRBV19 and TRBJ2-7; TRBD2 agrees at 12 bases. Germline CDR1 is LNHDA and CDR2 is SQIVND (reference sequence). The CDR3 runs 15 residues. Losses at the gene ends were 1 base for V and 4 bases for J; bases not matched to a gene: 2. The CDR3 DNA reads TGTGCCAGTAGTATAGGACTAGCGGGAGCTTACGAGCAGTACTTC. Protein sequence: CASSIGLAGAYEQYF.

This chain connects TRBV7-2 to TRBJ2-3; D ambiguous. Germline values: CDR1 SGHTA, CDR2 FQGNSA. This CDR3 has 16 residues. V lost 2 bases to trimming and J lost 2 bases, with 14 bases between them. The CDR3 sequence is CASSLYFVGFTDTQYF. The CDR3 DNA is TGTGCCAGCAGCTTATACTTTGTCGGGTTCACAGATACGCAGTATTTT.

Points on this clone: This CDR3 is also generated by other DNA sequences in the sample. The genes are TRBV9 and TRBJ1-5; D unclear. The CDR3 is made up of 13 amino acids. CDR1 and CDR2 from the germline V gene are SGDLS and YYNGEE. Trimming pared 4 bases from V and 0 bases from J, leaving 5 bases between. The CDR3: CASSRGSNQPQHF. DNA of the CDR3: TGTGCCAGCAGCCGGGGTAGCAATCAGCCCCAGCATTTT.

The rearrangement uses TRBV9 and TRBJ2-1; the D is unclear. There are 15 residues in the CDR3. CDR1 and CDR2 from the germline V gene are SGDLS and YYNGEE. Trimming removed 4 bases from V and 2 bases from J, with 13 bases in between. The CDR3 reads CASSFEESPYNEQFF. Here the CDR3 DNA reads TGTGCCAGCAGCTTCGAGGAAAGCCCCTACAATGAGCAGTTCTTC.

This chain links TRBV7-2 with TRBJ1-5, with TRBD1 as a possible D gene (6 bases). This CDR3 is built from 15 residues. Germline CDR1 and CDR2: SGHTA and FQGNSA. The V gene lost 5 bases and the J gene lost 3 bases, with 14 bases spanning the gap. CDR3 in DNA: TGTGCCAGCAGCGCCATAGGACAGATCAATCAGCCCCAGCATTTT. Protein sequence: CASSAIGQINQPQHF.

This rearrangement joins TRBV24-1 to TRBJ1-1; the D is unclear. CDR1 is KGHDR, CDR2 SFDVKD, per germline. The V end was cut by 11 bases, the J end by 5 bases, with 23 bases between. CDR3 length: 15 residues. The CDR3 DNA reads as TGTGCCATCCCGGGGAGGGTGAGGGAATGGACTGAAGCTTTCTTT. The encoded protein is CAIPGRVREWTEAFF.

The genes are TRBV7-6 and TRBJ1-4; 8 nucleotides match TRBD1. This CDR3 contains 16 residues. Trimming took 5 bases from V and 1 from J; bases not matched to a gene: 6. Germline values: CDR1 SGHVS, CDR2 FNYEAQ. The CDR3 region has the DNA TGTGCCAGCAGCCGGACAGGGTCCGTAACTAATGAAAAACTGTTTTTT. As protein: CASSRTGSVTNEKLFF.

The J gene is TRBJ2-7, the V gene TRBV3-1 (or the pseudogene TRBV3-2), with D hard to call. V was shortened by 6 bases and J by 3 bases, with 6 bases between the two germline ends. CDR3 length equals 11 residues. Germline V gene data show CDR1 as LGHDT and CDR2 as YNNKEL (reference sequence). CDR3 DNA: TGTGCCAGCAGTTCACTCTACGAGCAGTACTTC. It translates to CASSSLYEQYF.

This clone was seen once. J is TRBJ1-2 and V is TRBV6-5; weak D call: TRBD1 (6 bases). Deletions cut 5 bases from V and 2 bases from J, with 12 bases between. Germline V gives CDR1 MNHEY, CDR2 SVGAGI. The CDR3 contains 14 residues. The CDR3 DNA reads TGTGCCAGCAGTACAGGGTTGAAGAACTATGGCTACACCTTC. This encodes CASSTGLKNYGYTF.

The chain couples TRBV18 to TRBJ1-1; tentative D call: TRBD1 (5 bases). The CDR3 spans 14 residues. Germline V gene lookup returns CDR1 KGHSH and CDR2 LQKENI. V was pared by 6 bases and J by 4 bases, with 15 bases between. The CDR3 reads CASSPLGGTTEAFF. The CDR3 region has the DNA TGTGCCAGCTCGCCCCTCGGCGGGACCACTGAAGCTTTCTTT. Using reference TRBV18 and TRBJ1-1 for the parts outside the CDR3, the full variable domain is NAGVMQNPRHLVRRRGQEARLRCSPMKGHSHVYWYRQLPEEGLKFMVYLQKENIIDESGMPKERFSAEFPKEGPSILRIQQVVRGDSAAYFCASSPLGGTTEAFFGQGTRLTVV.

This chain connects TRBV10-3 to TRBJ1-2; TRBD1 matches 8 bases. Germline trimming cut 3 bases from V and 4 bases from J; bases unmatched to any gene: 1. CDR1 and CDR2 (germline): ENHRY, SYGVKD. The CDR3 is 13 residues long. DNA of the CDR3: TGTGCCATCAGTGAAGACAGGGGCTATGGCTACACCTTC. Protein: CAISEDRGYGYTF.

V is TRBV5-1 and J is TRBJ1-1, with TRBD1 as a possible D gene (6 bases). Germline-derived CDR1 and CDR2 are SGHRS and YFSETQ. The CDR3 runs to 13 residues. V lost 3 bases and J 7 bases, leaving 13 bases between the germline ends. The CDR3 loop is CASSSQGNLEAFF. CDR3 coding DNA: TGCGCCAGCAGCTCCCAGGGGAACCTTGAAGCTTTCTTT. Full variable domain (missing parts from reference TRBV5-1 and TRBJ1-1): KAGVTQTPRYLIKTRGQQVTLSCSPISGHRSVSWYQQTPGQGLQFLFEYFSETQRNKGNFPGRFSGRQFSNSRSEMNVSTLELGDSALYLCASSSQGNLEAFFGQGTRLTVV.

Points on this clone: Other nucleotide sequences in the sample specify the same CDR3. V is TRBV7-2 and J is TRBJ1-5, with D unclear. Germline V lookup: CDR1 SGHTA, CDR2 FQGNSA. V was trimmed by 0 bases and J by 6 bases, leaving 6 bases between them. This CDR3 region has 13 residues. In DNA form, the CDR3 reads TGTGCCAGCAGCTTAGCGACGGGTCAGCCCCAGCATTTT. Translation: CASSLATGQPQHF.

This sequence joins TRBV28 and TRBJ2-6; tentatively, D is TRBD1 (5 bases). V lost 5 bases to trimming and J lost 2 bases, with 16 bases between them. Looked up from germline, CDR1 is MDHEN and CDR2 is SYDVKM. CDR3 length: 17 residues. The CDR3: CASSPHSGITGANVLTF. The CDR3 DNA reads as TGTGCCAGCAGTCCCCACTCAGGGATCACTGGGGCCAACGTCCTGACTTTC.

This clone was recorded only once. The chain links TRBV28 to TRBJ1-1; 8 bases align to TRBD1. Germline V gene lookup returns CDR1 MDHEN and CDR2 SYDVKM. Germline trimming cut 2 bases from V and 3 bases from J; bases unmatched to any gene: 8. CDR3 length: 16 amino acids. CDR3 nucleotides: TGTGCCAGCAGTTTAGTGTCAGGGGGCGATTACACTGAAGCTTTCTTT. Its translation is CASSLVSGGDYTEAFF.

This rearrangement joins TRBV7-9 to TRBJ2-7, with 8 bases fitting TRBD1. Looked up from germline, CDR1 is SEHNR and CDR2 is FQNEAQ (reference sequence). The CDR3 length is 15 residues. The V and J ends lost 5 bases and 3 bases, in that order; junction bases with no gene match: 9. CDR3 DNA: TGTGCCAGCAGCCCTCAAGGACAGGGCTTCTACGAGCAGTACTTC. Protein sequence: CASSPQGQGFYEQYF.

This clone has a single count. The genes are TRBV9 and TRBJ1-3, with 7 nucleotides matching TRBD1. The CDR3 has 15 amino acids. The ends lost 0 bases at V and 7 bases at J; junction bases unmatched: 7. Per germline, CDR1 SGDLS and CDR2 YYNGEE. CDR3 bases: TGTGCCAGCAGCGTAGGGGACAGCTCTAGGAACACCATATATTTT. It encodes CASSVGDSSRNTIYF.

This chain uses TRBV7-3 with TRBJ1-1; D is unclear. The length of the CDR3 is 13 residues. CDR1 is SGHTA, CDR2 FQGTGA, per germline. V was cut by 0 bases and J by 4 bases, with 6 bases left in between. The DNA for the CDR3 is TGTGCCAGCAGCTTAACCTTTTCCACTGAAGCTTTCTTT. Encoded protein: CASSLTFSTEAFF.

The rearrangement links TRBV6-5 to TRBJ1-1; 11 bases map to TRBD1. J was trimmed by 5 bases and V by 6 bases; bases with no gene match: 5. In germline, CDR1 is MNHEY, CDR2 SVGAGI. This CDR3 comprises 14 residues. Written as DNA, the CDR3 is TGTGCCAGCAGCGCGGACAGGGGGCAAACTGAAGCTTTCTTT. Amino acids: CASSADRGQTEAFF.

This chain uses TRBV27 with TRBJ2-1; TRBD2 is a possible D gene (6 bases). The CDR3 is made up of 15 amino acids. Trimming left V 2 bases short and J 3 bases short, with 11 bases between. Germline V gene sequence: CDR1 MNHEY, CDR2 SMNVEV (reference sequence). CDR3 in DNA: TGTGCCAGCAGTTTAGTAGCGGAAAACTACAATGAGCAGTTCTTC. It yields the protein CASSLVAENYNEQFF.